These 9 T cell receptor beta chains came from one sample sequenced in a study of T cells after yellow fever vaccination. Using its own MiXCR run on the 5' RACE reads, TCRdb lists one record per CDR3 protein. This sample has tens of thousands of distinct CDR3 sequences, with more than 5% found just once. Sequenced here: CD8+ T cells sorted from PBMCs, sampled 10 days after the yellow fever booster vaccination. The receptors were sampled from a man aged 30 to 39 who received the YFV17D yellow fever vaccine.

This clonotype has at least ten counts. V and J are TRBV7-2 and TRBJ2-3; TRBD2 is a possible D gene (6 bases). Between the trimmed V and J ends, which lost 5 bases and 5 bases, there was a span of 14 bases. CDR1 is SGHTA and CDR2 is FQGNSA in the germline V gene. The CDR3 runs to 14 residues. CDR3 bases: TGTGCCAGCAGCCCGGGGGTAGTCTTAGATACGCAGTATTTT. Its protein product is CASSPGVVLDTQYF.

This clonotype has a count of ten or more. The chain carries TRBV5-1 and TRBJ2-5; TRBD2 matches 9 bases. V shed 7 bases, J shed 5 bases, and the junction held 12 bases outside the gene matches. This CDR3 contains 15 residues. CDR1 SGHRS and CDR2 YFSETQ come from the germline V gene. CDR3 sequence reads: CASHGMAGGQETQYF. The DNA for the CDR3 is TGCGCCAGCCACGGGATGGCGGGAGGGCAGGAGACCCAGTACTTC. Complete variable domain (other parts from reference TRBV5-1 and TRBJ2-5): KAGVTQTPRYLIKTRGQQVTLSCSPISGHRSVSWYQQTPGQGLQFLFEYFSETQRNKGNFPGRFSGRQFSNSRSEMNVSTLELGDSALYLCASHGMAGGQETQYFGPGTRLLVL.

This clonotype was seen repeatedly, ten times or more. V and J are TRBV7-2 and TRBJ2-5; 15 bases are a match to TRBD2. The CDR3 consists of 17 residues. J gave up 5 bases and V 5 bases, and 9 bases lay outside the gene matches. Germline V gene data show CDR1 as SGHTA and CDR2 as FQGNSA. In DNA, the CDR3 is TGTGCCAGCAGCCCTGGACTAGCGGGAGGGCGGGATGAGACCCAGTACTTC. It encodes CASSPGLAGGRDETQYF.

This clonotype was observed many times. The chain carries TRBV5-1 and TRBJ2-7; 7 nucleotides line up with TRBD1. The junction had 6 bases not matched to a gene; V was cut back by 4 bases and J by 2 bases. CDR1 and CDR2 (germline): SGHRS, YFSETQ. The CDR3 is made up of 14 amino acids. The CDR3 is CASSPRDSAYEQYF. The CDR3 bases are TGCGCCAGCAGCCCCCGGGACAGTGCCTACGAGCAGTACTTC.

This clonotype has ten or more counts. The J gene is TRBJ1-1, the V gene TRBV5-1; D not certain. Per the germline V gene, CDR1 is SGHRS and CDR2 is YFSETQ. This CDR3 is built from 15 residues. Between the trimmed V and J ends, which lost 1 base and 4 bases, there was a span of 14 bases. The CDR3 DNA reads TGCGCCAGCAGCTTGTCGCTCAGTTTCGGCACTGAAGCTTTCTTT. It codes for CASSLSLSFGTEAFF. The complete variable domain, with remaining parts taken from reference TRBV5-1 and TRBJ1-1, reads KAGVTQTPRYLIKTRGQQVTLSCSPISGHRSVSWYQQTPGQGLQFLFEYFSETQRNKGNFPGRFSGRQFSNSRSEMNVSTLELGDSALYLCASSLSLSFGTEAFFGQGTRLTVV.

Many counts were recorded for this clonotype. The chain combines TRBV29-1 with TRBJ2-3; 10 bases fit TRBD2. V was pared by 4 bases and J by 1 base, with 8 bases of the junction left unmatched. The CDR3 length is 16 residues. CDR1 is SQVTM and CDR2 is ANQGSEA in the germline V gene. This CDR3 is CSVGAVLAGGTDTQYF. CDR3 sequence (DNA): TGCAGCGTTGGGGCGGTTCTAGCGGGAGGCACAGATACGCAGTATTTT.

There are many counts of this clonotype. The chain couples TRBV15 to TRBJ2-7; 13 positions agree with TRBD2. J was trimmed by 5 bases and V by 8 bases; bases with no gene match: 15. There are 17 residues in the CDR3. The germline gives CDR1 LNHNV, CDR2 YYDKDF (reference sequence). Here the CDR3 DNA reads TGTGCCACCGAACCAGATTGGACTAGCGGGAGTGTCCACGAGCAGTACTTC. Its translation: CATEPDWTSGSVHEQYF.

V gene TRBV5-6 combines with J gene TRBJ2-7; 8 positions match TRBD2. Losses at the gene ends were 3 bases for V and 5 bases for J; bases not matched to a gene: 10. Germline CDR1 SGHDT, CDR2 YYEEEE. There are 15 residues in the CDR3. This CDR3 reads CASSSHRSGSNEQYF. CDR3 nucleotides: TGTGCCAGCAGCTCCCACCGGAGCGGGAGTAACGAGCAGTACTTC.

This clonotype was seen repeatedly, ten times or more. The chain carries TRBV11-1 and TRBJ2-2; 8 bases map to TRBD1. With 4 bases clipped from V and 0 bases from J, the junction kept 10 bases outside the gene matches. The CDR3 has 18 amino acids. Germline V gene data show CDR1 as SGHAT and CDR2 as FQDESV (reference sequence). In DNA form, the CDR3 reads TGTGCCAGCAGCTATCCTCCAGGGGGCTCTGCGAACACCGGGGAGCTGTTTTTT. Translated: CASSYPPGGSANTGELFF.